This T cell receptor (beta chain) was identified in a study of beta chain features in type 1 diabetes. This clone was seen a few times. What it binds is not known. Sorting gave populations that all exceeded 98% purity. The CDR3 length is 15 residues. The V gene's germline CDR1 is KGHSH and CDR2 LQKENI. Losses at the gene ends were 3 bases for V and 0 bases for J; bases not matched to a gene: 4. Overall study findings and caveats: No resolution was reached here on whether HLA type influences TCRB rearrangement. Patients' naive, central memory and regulatory TCRB repertoires appeared more alike than those of healthy donors. When Type 1 diabetes patients were examined, their TCRB CDR3s proved moderately but significantly shorter in all four CD4+ subsets.

The authors reverse transcribed all of the isolated RNA, so sequencing captured expressed TCRB transcripts. Assay used: immunoSEQ multiplex PCR; TCRdb lists only in-frame clones, some missing. This table holds about 160,000 clones, approximately 8.1% found once. Sequenced sample: central memory CD4+ T cells from blood. The sequence was obtained from a man aged 18 to 29 with type 1 diabetes. The chain combines TRBV18 with TRBJ2-7, with TRBD1 identical over 8 bases. In DNA form, the CDR3 reads TGTGCCAGCTCACCGGAGACAGGGGTCTCCTACGAGCAGTACTTC. Translation gives CASSPETGVSYEQYF.